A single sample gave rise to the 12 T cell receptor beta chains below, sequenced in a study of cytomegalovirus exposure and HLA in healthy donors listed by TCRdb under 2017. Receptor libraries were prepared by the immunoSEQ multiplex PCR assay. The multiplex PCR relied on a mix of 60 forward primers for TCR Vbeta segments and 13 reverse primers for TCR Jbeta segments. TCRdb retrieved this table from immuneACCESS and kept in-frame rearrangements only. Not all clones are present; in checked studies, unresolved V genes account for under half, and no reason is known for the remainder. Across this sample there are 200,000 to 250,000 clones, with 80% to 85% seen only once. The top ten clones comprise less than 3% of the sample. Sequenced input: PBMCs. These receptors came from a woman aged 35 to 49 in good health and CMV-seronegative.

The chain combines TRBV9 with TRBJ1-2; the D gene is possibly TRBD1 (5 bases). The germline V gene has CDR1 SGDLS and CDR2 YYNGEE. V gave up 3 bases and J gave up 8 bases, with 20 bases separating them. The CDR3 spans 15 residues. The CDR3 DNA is TGTGCCAGCAGCGCTGCGGGACTCACTTCAGAGGGCTACACCTTC. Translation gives CASSAAGLTSEGYTF.

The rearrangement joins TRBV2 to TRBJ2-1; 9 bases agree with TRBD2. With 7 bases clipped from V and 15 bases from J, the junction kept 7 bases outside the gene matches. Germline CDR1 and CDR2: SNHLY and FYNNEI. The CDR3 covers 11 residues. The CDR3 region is CASTLAGAPFF. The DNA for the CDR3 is TGTGCCAGCACACTAGCGGGCGCGCCGTTCTTC.

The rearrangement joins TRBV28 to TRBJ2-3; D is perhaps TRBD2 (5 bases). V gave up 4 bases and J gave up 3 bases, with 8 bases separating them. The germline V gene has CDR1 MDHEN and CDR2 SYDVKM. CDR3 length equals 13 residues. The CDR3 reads CASSSRRTDTQYF. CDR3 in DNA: TGTGCCAGCAGTTCTCGGAGGACAGATACGCAGTATTTT.

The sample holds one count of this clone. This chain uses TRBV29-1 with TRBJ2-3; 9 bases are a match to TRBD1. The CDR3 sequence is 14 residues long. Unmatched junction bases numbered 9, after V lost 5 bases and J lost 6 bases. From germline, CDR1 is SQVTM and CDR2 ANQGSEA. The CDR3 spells CSVPGTGSSDTQYF. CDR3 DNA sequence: TGCAGCGTTCCCGGGACAGGGAGTTCGGATACGCAGTATTTT.

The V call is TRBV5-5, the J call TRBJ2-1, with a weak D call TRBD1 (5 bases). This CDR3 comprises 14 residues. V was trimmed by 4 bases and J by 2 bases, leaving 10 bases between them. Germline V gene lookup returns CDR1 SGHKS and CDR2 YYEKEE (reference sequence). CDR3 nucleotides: TGTGCCAGCAGCCAGGGAAAAACCTACAATGAGCAGTTCTTC. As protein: CASSQGKTYNEQFF.

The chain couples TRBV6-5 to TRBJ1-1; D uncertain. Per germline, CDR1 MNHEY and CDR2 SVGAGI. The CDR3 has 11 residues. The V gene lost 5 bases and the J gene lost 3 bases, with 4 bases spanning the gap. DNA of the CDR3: TGTGCCAGCAGTCGGTACACTGAAGCTTTCTTT. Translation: CASSRYTEAFF.

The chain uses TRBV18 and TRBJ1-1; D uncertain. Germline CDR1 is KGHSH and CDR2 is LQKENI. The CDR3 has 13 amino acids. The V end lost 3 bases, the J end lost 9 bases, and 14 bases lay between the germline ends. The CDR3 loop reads CASSPSSATQAFF. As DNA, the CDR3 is TGTGCCAGCTCACCCAGCAGCGCTACCCAAGCTTTCTTT.

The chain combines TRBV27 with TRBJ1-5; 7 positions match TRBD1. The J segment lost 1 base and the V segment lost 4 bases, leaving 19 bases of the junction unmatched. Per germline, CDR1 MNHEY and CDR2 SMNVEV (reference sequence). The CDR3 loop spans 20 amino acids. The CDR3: CASSSRLVRGSGKSNQPQHF. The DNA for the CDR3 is TGTGCCAGCAGTTCGCGATTGGTCAGGGGGTCGGGTAAGAGCAATCAGCCCCAGCATTTT.

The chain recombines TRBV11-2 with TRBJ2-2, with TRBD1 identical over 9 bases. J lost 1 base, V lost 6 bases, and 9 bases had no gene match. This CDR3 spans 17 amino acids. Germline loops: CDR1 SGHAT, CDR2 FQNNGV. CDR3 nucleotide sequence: TGTGCCAGCAGTTTCTGGACAGGGGAAAGGAACACCGGGGAGCTGTTTTTT. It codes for CASSFWTGERNTGELFF.

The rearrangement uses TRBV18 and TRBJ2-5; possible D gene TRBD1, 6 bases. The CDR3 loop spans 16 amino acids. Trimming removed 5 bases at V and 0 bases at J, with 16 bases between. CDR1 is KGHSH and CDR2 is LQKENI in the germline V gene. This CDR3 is CASSDYRPGDQETQYF. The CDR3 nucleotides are TGTGCCAGCTCAGACTATAGGCCAGGGGACCAAGAGACCCAGTACTTC.

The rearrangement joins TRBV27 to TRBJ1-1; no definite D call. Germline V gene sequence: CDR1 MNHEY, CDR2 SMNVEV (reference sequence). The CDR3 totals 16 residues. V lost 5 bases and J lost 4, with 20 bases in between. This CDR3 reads CASSLKSQRRSTEAFF. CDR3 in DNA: TGTGCCAGCAGTCTAAAGTCTCAGAGGAGGAGCACTGAAGCTTTCTTT.

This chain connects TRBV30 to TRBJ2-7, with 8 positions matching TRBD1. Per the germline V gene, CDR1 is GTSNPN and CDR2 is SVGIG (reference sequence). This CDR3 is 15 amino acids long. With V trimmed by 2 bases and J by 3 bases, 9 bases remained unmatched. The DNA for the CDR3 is TGTGCCTGGAGTCCTCCGGACAGGGCCGTCTACGAGCAGTACTTC. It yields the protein CAWSPPDRAVYEQYF. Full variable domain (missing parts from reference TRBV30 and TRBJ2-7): SQTIHQWPATLVQPVGSPLSLECTVEGTSNPNLYWYRQAAGRGLQLLFYSVGIGQISSEVPQNLSASRPQDRQFILSSKKLLLSDSGFYLCAWSPPDRAVYEQYFGPGTRLTVT.